Below, 20 T cell receptor beta chains from the same sample are listed, as sequenced in a study of T cell responses to AZD1222 COVID-19 vaccine. TCRdb's table, derived via immunoSEQ multiplex PCR, lists solely in-frame clones and lacks some. The sample contains about 150,000 clones, 90% to 95% of which appear only once. Sequencing was performed on peripheral blood, taken on day 0 of AZD1222 vaccination. The origin of the receptors is an adult in good health.

This chain connects TRBV7-9 to TRBJ1-3, with a tentative D call TRBD1 (6 bases). V was clipped by 5 bases and J by 0 bases, with 14 bases between them. The length of the CDR3 is 16 residues. The germline gives CDR1 SEHNR, CDR2 FQNEAQ (reference sequence). CDR3 amino acids: CASSARQDRSGNTIYF. The CDR3 coding sequence is TGTGCCAGCAGCGCCCGACAGGACCGCTCTGGAAACACCATATATTTT.

This clone has only one observation. The CDR3, as DNA: TGCAGCGTTTCACTAGCGGGGACAGGGGATGGGTTGGGTAATTCACCCCTCCACTTT. Protein: CSVSLAGTGDGLGNSPLHF. The chain links TRBV29-1 to TRBJ1-6; 10 positions agree with TRBD1. Germline-derived CDR1 and CDR2 are SQVTM and ANQGSEA. This CDR3 comprises 19 residues. The V segment lost 5 bases and the J segment 6 bases; nucleotides outside the gene matches: 19.

The chain carries TRBV25-1 and TRBJ2-7; no clear D. Per germline, CDR1 MGHDK and CDR2 SYGVNS. Trimming took off 3 bases at V and 3 bases at J, with 12 bases between the two ends. CDR3 length: 14 amino acids. In DNA form, the CDR3 reads TGTGCCAGCAGTGACCCCGGCAAGGGCTACGAGCAGTACTTC. This translates into CASSDPGKGYEQYF.

Only one count was recorded for this clone. J is TRBJ2-1 and V is TRBV19, with a tentative D call TRBD1 (5 bases). The CDR3 consists of 16 residues. Per germline, CDR1 LNHDA and CDR2 SQIVND (reference sequence). Trimming cost V 1 base and J 1 base, with 11 bases left between them. This CDR3 reads CASSIGATGSYNEQFF. The CDR3, as DNA: TGTGCCAGTAGTATAGGGGCCACAGGTTCCTACAATGAGCAGTTCTTC.

The chain joins TRBV5-4 to TRBJ2-7, with D perhaps matching TRBD1 (6 bases). The V end lost 3 bases, the J end lost 5 bases, and 15 bases lay between the germline ends. Germline V gives CDR1 SGHNT, CDR2 YYREEE (reference sequence). The CDR3 has 14 residues. Here the CDR3 reads CASSSQTGTHEQYF. CDR3 nucleotide sequence: TGTGCCAGCAGCTCACAAACAGGGACCCACGAGCAGTACTTC.

This chain joins TRBV5-6 and TRBJ1-2; perhaps TRBD1 as D (6 bases). The CDR3 totals 17 residues. The V and J ends lost 1 base and 5 bases respectively, with 21 bases between them. Germline CDR1 is SGHDT and CDR2 is YYEEEE. CDR3 sequence reads: CASSLYAESRGGYGYTF. Written as DNA, the CDR3 is TGTGCCAGCAGCTTGTACGCGGAAAGCAGGGGAGGGTATGGCTACACCTTC.

The chain combines TRBV18 with TRBJ2-1, with TRBD1 as a possible D gene (5 bases). The germline gives CDR1 KGHSH, CDR2 LQKENI. The germline V and J ends were trimmed by 5 bases and 2 bases, with 10 bases remaining between them. The CDR3 contains 14 residues. This chain's CDR3 is CASSSRQTYNEQFF. CDR3 sequence (DNA): TGTGCCAGCTCATCGCGACAGACCTACAATGAGCAGTTCTTC. The variable domain in full, completed from reference TRBV18 and TRBJ2-1, reads NAGVMQNPRHLVRRRGQEARLRCSPMKGHSHVYWYRQLPEEGLKFMVYLQKENIIDESGMPKERFSAEFPKEGPSILRIQQVVRGDSAAYFCASSSRQTYNEQFFGPGTRLTVL.

The V gene is TRBV30, the J gene TRBJ1-5, with D perhaps TRBD1 (6 bases). Germline V gene lookup returns CDR1 GTSNPN and CDR2 SVGIG (reference sequence). The CDR3 sequence is 13 residues long. Deletions cut 5 bases from V and 5 bases from J, with 13 bases between. CDR3 in amino acids: CAWETGSDQPQHF. Here the CDR3 DNA reads TGTGCCTGGGAAACAGGGTCGGATCAGCCCCAGCATTTT.

V usage is TRBV3-1 (or the pseudogene TRBV3-2) and J usage is TRBJ1-1, with 12 bases lining up with TRBD1. Germline CDR1 is LGHDT and CDR2 is YNNKEL (reference sequence). Trimming at V came to 0 bases and at J to 5 bases, leaving 7 bases not matched to a gene. There are 17 residues in the CDR3. DNA of the CDR3: TGTGCCAGCAGCCAAGAGAGTGGGACAGGGGGCGGGACTGAAGCTTTCTTT. Amino acid sequence: CASSQESGTGGGTEAFF.

This sequence joins TRBV3-1 (or the pseudogene TRBV3-2) and TRBJ2-7; TRBD2 matches at 7 bases. Unmatched junction bases numbered 6, after V lost 7 bases and J lost 6 bases. Germline CDR1 is LGHDT and CDR2 is YNNKEL (reference sequence). The CDR3 contains 12 residues. The CDR3 nucleotides read TGTGCCAGCACCCCCCCTAGCGGCGAGCAGTACTTC. Amino acid sequence: CASTPPSGEQYF.

The chain combines TRBV6-2 or TRBV6-3 with TRBJ2-2; D gene unclear. V dropped 4 bases and J dropped 3 bases, with 6 bases sitting between them. The CDR3 sequence is 13 residues long. Germline CDR1 MNHEY, CDR2 SVGEGT. The CDR3 sequence is CASSSQHTGELFF. In DNA form, the CDR3 reads TGTGCCAGCAGTTCTCAACACACCGGGGAGCTGTTTTTT.

J is TRBJ1-2 and V is TRBV24-1; tentative D call: TRBD1 (6 bases). There are 12 residues in the CDR3. Germline lookup yields CDR1 KGHDR and CDR2 SFDVKD. Trimming left V 4 bases short and J 8 bases short, with 10 bases between. The DNA of the CDR3 is TGTGCCACCAGTGAAACAGGGTCCGGCTACACCTTC. Amino acid sequence: CATSETGSGYTF.

This clone was found once. The chain joins TRBV3-1 (or the pseudogene TRBV3-2) to TRBJ2-7, with D possibly TRBD1 on 5 matching bases. There are 14 residues in the CDR3. In germline, CDR1 is LGHDT, CDR2 YNNKEL (reference sequence). Trimming took 4 bases from V and 5 from J, leaving 15 bases between them. CDR3 loop: CASSPFRGLDEQYF. DNA of the CDR3: TGTGCCAGCAGCCCGTTTAGGGGTTTGGACGAGCAGTACTTC.

This clone was seen just once. The chain joins TRBV7-9 to TRBJ1-2; D possibly corresponds to TRBD1 (5 bases). V was shortened by 9 bases and J by 2 bases, with 19 bases between the two germline ends. The CDR3 is made up of 15 amino acids. From germline, CDR1 is SEHNR and CDR2 FQNEAQ (reference sequence). The CDR3 sequence: CASVPGSSGNYGYTF. The CDR3 bases are TGTGCCAGTGTCCCCGGTAGTTCAGGGAACTATGGCTACACCTTC.

The genes are TRBV10-2 and TRBJ2-3, with TRBD1 matching over 12 bases. After removal of 3 bases from V and 8 bases from J, the junction contained 12 bases not matched to a gene. The CDR3 extends over 17 amino acids. Germline assignment: CDR1 WSHSY and CDR2 SAAADI. CDR3 residues: CASSERGDRGRWGTQYF. In DNA form, the CDR3 reads TGCGCCAGCAGTGAAAGAGGGGACAGGGGGCGGTGGGGTACGCAGTATTTT.

The J gene is TRBJ1-1, the V gene TRBV4-2; D gene uncertain. The CDR3 is made up of 13 amino acids. Trimming stripped 3 bases from V and 1 base from J, with 6 bases between. The V gene's germline CDR1 is LGHNA and CDR2 YNFKEQ. The chain's CDR3 is CASSHVPNTEAFF. DNA for the CDR3: TGTGCCAGCAGCCATGTGCCGAACACTGAAGCTTTCTTT.

This chain joins TRBV5-4 and TRBJ2-1; D may be TRBD1 (6 bases). CDR1 and CDR2 from the germline V gene are SGHNT and YYREEE (reference sequence). Trimming removed 0 bases at V and 5 bases at J, with 9 bases between. The CDR3 has 14 residues. CDR3 bases: TGTGCCAGCAGCTTGGCTTCAGGGGACAATGAGCAGTTCTTC. This sequence encodes CASSLASGDNEQFF.

CDR3 nucleotide sequence: TGTGCCAGCAGCCACGGAGGGTCCTATAATTCACCCCTCCACTTT. This gives the protein CASSHGGSYNSPLHF. The chain links TRBV28 to TRBJ1-6; D is ambiguous. The length of the CDR3 is 15 residues. CDR1 is MDHEN, CDR2 SYDVKM, per germline. V lost 6 bases to trimming and J lost 1 base, with 10 bases between them.

The chain joins TRBV11-2 to TRBJ1-5; possible D gene TRBD1, 5 bases. This CDR3 is 13 amino acids long. The ends were cut back, 2 bases at V and 7 bases at J, with 9 bases in the middle. Per the germline V gene, CDR1 is SGHAT and CDR2 is FQNNGV. In DNA form, the CDR3 reads TGTGCCAGCAGCTTACAGGGTGGGCAGCCCCAGCATTTT. It codes for CASSLQGGQPQHF.

This chain connects TRBV6-2 or TRBV6-3 to TRBJ2-5; TRBD1 aligns across 8 bases. Unmatched junction bases numbered 7, after V lost 5 bases and J lost 5 bases. The CDR3 covers 14 residues. Looked up from germline, CDR1 is MNHEY and CDR2 is SVGEGT. CDR3 sequence: CASSRTGSVETQYF. CDR3 nucleotides: TGTGCCAGCAGTCGGACAGGGTCCGTGGAGACCCAGTACTTC.